These 25 T cell receptor beta chains were all obtained from the same sample, sequenced in a study of cytomegalovirus exposure and HLA in healthy donors. Vbeta (60) and Jbeta (13) primers were used in the PCR. Profiling relied on immunoSEQ multiplex PCR, and the TCRdb table lists in-frame clones only, not all of them. The sample includes some 130,000 clones, more than 70% of them seen just once. Specimen: PBMCs. Source of these receptors: a man in his thirties or forties in good health and CMV-seronegative.

This sequence joins TRBV19 and TRBJ2-3; 7 nucleotides agree with TRBD2. The germline V gene has CDR1 LNHDA and CDR2 SQIVND (reference sequence). With 1 base clipped from V and 0 bases from J, the junction kept 4 bases outside the gene matches. The CDR3 sequence is 16 residues long. The CDR3 coding sequence is TGTGCCAGTAGTATAGGGAGGCGGGGGAGCACAGATACGCAGTATTTT. Encoded protein: CASSIGRRGSTDTQYF.

V and J are TRBV11-2 and TRBJ2-7, with TRBD2 identical over 7 bases. Germline CDR1 is SGHAT and CDR2 is FQNNGV. The CDR3 is 19 residues long. The V gene end was trimmed by 5 bases and the J gene end by 0 bases; junction bases not matched to a gene: 19. CDR3 residues: CASSALKGGGGKSSYEQYF. The CDR3 region has the DNA TGTGCCAGCAGCGCCCTGAAAGGTGGGGGGGGGAAGAGCTCCTACGAGCAGTACTTC.

In DNA form, the CDR3 reads TGTGCCAGCAGCAACTCCGGAGGGTACAATGAGCAGTTCTTC. Amino acids: CASSNSGGYNEQFF. The chain is built from TRBV6-6 and TRBJ2-1, with a weak D call TRBD2 (6 bases). The CDR3 runs to 14 residues. CDR1 is MNHNY, CDR2 SVGAGI, per germline (reference sequence). With 6 bases removed from V and 4 bases from J, the gap between germline ends came to 13 bases.

The chain uses TRBV4-1 and TRBJ2-5; a weak D match, TRBD2 (5 bases). V lost 1 base, J lost 5 bases, and 14 bases lay in between. Germline V gene lookup returns CDR1 MGHRA and CDR2 YSYEKL. There are 15 residues in the CDR3. This CDR3 is CASSQVSGGSETQYF. The CDR3 DNA is TGCGCCAGCAGCCAAGTCAGTGGCGGGTCCGAGACCCAGTACTTC.

This clone was seen a handful of times. The chain combines TRBV7-9 with TRBJ1-5, with D hard to call. The CDR3 covers 16 residues. V gave up 5 bases and J gave up 0 bases, with 14 bases separating them. The germline V gene has CDR1 SEHNR and CDR2 FQNEAQ (reference sequence). In DNA, the CDR3 is TGTGCCAGCAGCCTCTCTGGGCAGCTTAGCAATCAGCCCCAGCATTTT. Amino acid sequence: CASSLSGQLSNQPQHF.

This chain connects TRBV29-1 to TRBJ2-3; 10 positions match TRBD1. V shed 2 bases and J 4 bases; nucleotides not matched to a gene: 6. CDR3 size: 15 residues. From germline, CDR1 is SQVTM and CDR2 ANQGSEA. This CDR3 is CSVERQGASSDTQYF. CDR3 nucleotides: TGCAGCGTTGAACGACAGGGGGCTTCATCAGATACGCAGTATTTT.

The J gene is TRBJ2-3, the V gene TRBV28, with D maybe TRBD1 (5 bases). The germline V and J ends were trimmed by 1 base and 4 bases, with 9 bases remaining between them. The CDR3 covers 14 residues. Germline CDR1 and CDR2: MDHEN and SYDVKM. CDR3 bases: TGTGCCAGCAGTTTATTTCAGGGCGCAGATACGCAGTATTTT. Translated: CASSLFQGADTQYF.

The V call is TRBV11-2, the J call TRBJ2-2, with 7 bases identical to TRBD1. After removal of 6 bases from V and 7 bases from J, the junction contained 11 bases not matched to a gene. Germline assignment: CDR1 SGHAT and CDR2 FQNNGV. This CDR3 is 15 amino acids long. The DNA for the CDR3 is TGTGCCAGCAGACTGACAGGGTGGGAAGGCGGGGAGCTGTTTTTT. Residues: CASRLTGWEGGELFF.

This clone was detected only a few times. The chain employs TRBV6-5 and TRBJ1-5; 9 nucleotides align to TRBD1. From germline, CDR1 is MNHEY and CDR2 SVGAGI. The CDR3 length is 14 residues. The J segment lost 7 bases and the V segment lost 6 bases, leaving 7 bases of the junction unmatched. The CDR3 here is CASSPQGARQPQHF. As DNA, the CDR3 is TGTGCCAGCAGCCCACAGGGGGCGAGGCAGCCCCAGCATTTT.

CDR3 nucleotide sequence: TGTGCCAGCAGTTACCCCTCTGCGGACACCATATATTTT. Amino acid sequence: CASSYPSADTIYF. The rearrangement joins TRBV6-6 to TRBJ1-3; D gene unclear. CDR1 and CDR2 (germline): MNHNY, SVGAGI (reference sequence). CDR3 length: 13 residues. V lost 2 bases and J lost 8, with 10 bases in between.

This clone was counted between two and nine times. The gene calls are TRBV6-5 and TRBJ2-7; D perhaps matches TRBD1 (6 bases). This CDR3 has 14 amino acids. The V gene's germline CDR1 is MNHEY and CDR2 SVGAGI. The V and J ends lost 6 bases and 3 bases respectively, with 15 bases between them. CDR3 nucleotides: TGTGCCAGCAGCCGCTTCGACAGGCGCTACGAGCAGTACTTC. Its protein product is CASSRFDRRYEQYF.

V and J are TRBV28 and TRBJ2-7; D possibly corresponds to TRBD2 (6 bases). This CDR3 has 11 amino acids. CDR1 and CDR2 (germline): MDHEN, SYDVKM. The germline V and J ends were trimmed by 3 bases and 7 bases, with 7 bases remaining between them. The CDR3 nucleotides are TGTGCCAGCAGTTTTGCGGGAGAGCAGTACTTC. Translated: CASSFAGEQYF.

The rearrangement uses TRBV14 and TRBJ1-2; 7 positions match TRBD1. Trimming cost V 6 bases and J 7 bases; bases outside gene matches: 14. Germline V gene lookup returns CDR1 SGHDN and CDR2 FVKESK. This CDR3 is built from 15 residues. The CDR3 loop is CASSLRTGLISGYTF. The CDR3 DNA sequence: TGTGCCAGCAGTTTAAGGACAGGCCTCATCAGTGGCTACACCTTC.

The chain employs TRBV7-8 and TRBJ2-1; tentatively, D is TRBD2 (5 bases). Trimming took off 5 bases at V and 2 bases at J, with 10 bases between the two ends. The CDR3 has 14 amino acids. CDR1 is SGHVS, CDR2 FQNEAQ, per germline. CDR3 loop: CASSPDGAYNEQFF. In DNA, the CDR3 is TGTGCCAGCAGCCCAGACGGGGCCTACAATGAGCAGTTCTTC.

This chain joins TRBV5-1 and TRBJ2-3, with 11 bases aligning to TRBD1. J was trimmed by 5 bases and V by 0 bases; bases with no gene match: 5. From germline, CDR1 is SGHRS and CDR2 YFSETQ. This CDR3 contains 16 residues. In nucleotides, the CDR3 is TGCGCCAGCAGCTTGGCCGGACAGGGGGCTGGAGATACGCAGTATTTT. Translating gives CASSLAGQGAGDTQYF. Full variable domain (outside the CDR3, taken from reference TRBV5-1 and TRBJ2-3): KAGVTQTPRYLIKTRGQQVTLSCSPISGHRSVSWYQQTPGQGLQFLFEYFSETQRNKGNFPGRFSGRQFSNSRSEMNVSTLELGDSALYLCASSLAGQGAGDTQYFGPGTRLTVL.

In its sample, this clone was seen a few times. CDR3 residues: CASSLIPLAKNIQYF. Written as DNA, the CDR3 is TGTGCCAGCAGCTTAATCCCGTTAGCCAAAAACATTCAGTACTTC. The chain links TRBV7-3 to TRBJ2-4; no clear D gene. V was shortened by 1 base and J by 0 bases, with 7 bases between the two germline ends. CDR3 length: 15 amino acids. Germline V gene data show CDR1 as SGHTA and CDR2 as FQGTGA.

The rearrangement links TRBV13 to TRBJ1-1, with D possibly matching TRBD1 (6 bases). The germline gives CDR1 PRHDT, CDR2 FYEKMQ (reference sequence). This CDR3 is 17 amino acids long. V was shortened by 0 bases and J by 1 base, with 15 bases between the two germline ends. Written as DNA, the CDR3 is TGTGCCAGCAGCTTAGGCGCCGTTCGGACAGCGAACACTGAAGCTTTCTTT. Protein sequence: CASSLGAVRTANTEAFF. Drawing the rest from reference TRBV13 and TRBJ1-1, the complete variable domain is AAGVIQSPRHLIKEKRETATLKCYPIPRHDTVYWYQQGPGQDPQFLISFYEKMQSDKGSIPDRFSAQQFSDYHSELNMSSLELGDSALYFCASSLGAVRTANTEAFFGQGTRLTVV.

The chain has TRBV27 and TRBJ2-7; the match to TRBD1 covers 8 bases. The CDR3 runs to 14 residues. V lost 4 bases, J lost 6 bases, and 8 bases stayed unmatched. The V gene's germline CDR1 is MNHEY and CDR2 SMNVEV (reference sequence). The CDR3 loop is CASSSAWTGFEQYF. CDR3 bases: TGTGCCAGCAGTTCAGCCTGGACAGGGTTCGAGCAGTACTTC.

This clone was counted a few times. V and J are TRBV5-1 and TRBJ2-1; 14 nucleotides agree with TRBD2. V lost 0 bases and J lost 0; bases outside the gene matches: 8. CDR1 is SGHRS and CDR2 is YFSETQ in the germline V gene. The CDR3 is made up of 20 amino acids. Here the CDR3 reads CASSLVTSGRVLSSYNEQFF. For the CDR3, the DNA is TGCGCCAGCAGCTTGGTGACTAGCGGGAGGGTCCTGAGCTCCTACAATGAGCAGTTCTTC.

The table lists this clone with a few counts. The sample carries other DNA sequences with the same CDR3. The chain carries TRBV2 and TRBJ2-7, with D possibly TRBD1 on 5 matching bases. The CDR3 covers 11 residues. V was shortened by 6 bases and J by 6 bases, with 9 bases between the two germline ends. Per germline, CDR1 SNHLY and CDR2 FYNNEI. The CDR3 bases are TGTGCCAGCAGAGCAGGGCCCGAGCAGTACTTC. It is translated as CASRAGPEQYF. Full variable domain (remainder filled in from reference TRBV2 and TRBJ2-7): EPEVTQTPSHQVTQMGQEVILRCVPISNHLYFYWYRQILGQKVEFLVSFYNNEISEKSEIFDDQFSVERPDGSNFTLKIRSTKLEDSAMYFCASRAGPEQYFGPGTRLTVT.

The table lists this clone with a few counts. The chain combines TRBV7-9 with TRBJ2-3; TRBD2 matches at 13 bases. This CDR3 has 17 residues. Looked up from germline, CDR1 is SEHNR and CDR2 is FQNEAQ (reference sequence). V shed 1 base, J shed 4 bases, and the junction held 5 bases outside the gene matches. CDR3 amino acids: CASSLGAGTSGADTQYF. The CDR3 region has the DNA TGTGCCAGCAGCTTAGGAGCGGGGACTAGCGGGGCAGATACGCAGTATTTT. The full variable domain, its missing parts supplied by reference TRBV7-9 and TRBJ2-3, is DTGVSQNPRHKITKRGQNVTFRCDPISEHNRLYWYRQTLGQGPEFLTYFQNEAQLEKSRLLSDRFSAERPKGSFSTLEIQRTEQGDSAMYLCASSLGAGTSGADTQYFGPGTRLTVL.

This clone has a handful of counts. The rearrangement links TRBV28 to TRBJ2-7; 11 positions agree with TRBD1. Germline CDR1 MDHEN, CDR2 SYDVKM. With 7 bases clipped from V and 2 bases from J, the junction kept 4 bases outside the gene matches. CDR3 length: 14 amino acids. CDR3 protein: CASKRDRGAYEQYF. The CDR3 region has the DNA TGTGCCAGCAAGAGGGACAGGGGGGCCTACGAGCAGTACTTC. The entire variable domain, with the rest obtained from reference TRBV28 and TRBJ2-7, is as follows: DVKVTQSSRYLVKRTGEKVFLECVQDMDHENMFWYRQDPGLGLRLIYFSYDVKMKEKGDIPEGYSVSREKKERFSLILESASTNQTSMYLCASKRDRGAYEQYFGPGTRLTVT.

The chain combines TRBV29-1 with TRBJ2-7; no clear D gene. Trimming removed 4 bases at V and 3 bases at J, with 7 bases between. The CDR3 extends over 11 amino acids. Germline loops: CDR1 SQVTM, CDR2 ANQGSEA. The CDR3 region has the DNA TGCAGCGTTGTTATAGACTACGAGCAGTACTTC. Protein sequence: CSVVIDYEQYF.

The CDR3 DNA reads as TGTGCCAGCAGCTCGACAGGGTCAGGAAACACCATATATTTT. Protein: CASSSTGSGNTIYF. This chain connects TRBV5-4 to TRBJ1-3; 7 nucleotides agree with TRBD1. From germline, CDR1 is SGHNT and CDR2 YYREEE (reference sequence). The CDR3 is 14 residues long. V lost 3 bases and J lost 4; bases outside the gene matches: 4.

This chain joins TRBV6-5 and TRBJ1-2; TRBD1 is a possible D gene (5 bases). The CDR3 runs 13 residues. Germline loops: CDR1 MNHEY, CDR2 SVGAGI. V was trimmed by 6 bases and J by 8 bases, leaving 16 bases between them. The CDR3 loop is CASSPIRDLGYTF. In DNA, the CDR3 is TGTGCCAGCAGCCCTATTCGGGACTTGGGCTACACCTTC.